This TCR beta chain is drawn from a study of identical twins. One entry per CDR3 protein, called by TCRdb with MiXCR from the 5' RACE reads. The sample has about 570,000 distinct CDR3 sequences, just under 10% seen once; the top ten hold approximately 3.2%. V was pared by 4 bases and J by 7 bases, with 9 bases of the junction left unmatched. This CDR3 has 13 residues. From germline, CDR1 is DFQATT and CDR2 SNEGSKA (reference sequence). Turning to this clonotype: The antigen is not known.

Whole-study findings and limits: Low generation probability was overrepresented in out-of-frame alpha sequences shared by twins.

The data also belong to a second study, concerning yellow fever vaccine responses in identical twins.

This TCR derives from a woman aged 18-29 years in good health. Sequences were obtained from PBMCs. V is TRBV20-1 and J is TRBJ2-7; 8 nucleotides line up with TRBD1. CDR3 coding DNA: TGCAGTGCTACAGGGCAGGGGGCGAGAGAGCAGTACTTC. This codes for CSATGQGAREQYF.